The 19 T cell receptor beta chains below come from one sample, sequenced in a study of breast tumors, draining lymph nodes, adjacent tissues (TCRdb year 2016). Lymph node samples came from the axillary draining lymph nodes of breast cancer patients. Libraries were built with multiplex PCR. The reads were generated on an Illumina HiSeq 2000. In-frame beta chains were kept once TCRdb had trimmed the public reads at Q25 with fastp and called clones with MiXCR. Identical CDR3 proteins give one entry, which carries the most common genes and DNA. The sample has 100,000 to 150,000 distinct CDR3 sequences on record, just under 20% of them singletons. The top ten hold roughly 3.6% of the sample. The sequenced sample consisted of axillary lymph node tissue. Receptors were obtained from a female donor with breast cancer. Some clones in this sample may be carry-over from other donors' samples.

With regard to this clonotype: This may stem from a read error, because a much larger clone lies one nucleotide away. The gene calls are TRBV3-1 and TRBJ2-5, with D unresolved. The germline V gene encodes CDR1 LGHDT and CDR2 YNNKEL (reference sequence). The CDR3 spans 11 residues. As DNA, the CDR3 is TGTGCCAACAGCCAAGATGAGACCCAGTACTTC. It codes for CANSQDETQYF.

This clonotype was seen repeatedly, ten times or more. V and J are TRBV24-1 and TRBJ1-2; D not certain. The CDR3 length is 13 residues. From germline, CDR1 is KGHDR and CDR2 SFDVKD. The ends were cut back, 0 bases at V and 8 bases at J, with 9 bases in the middle. Written as DNA, the CDR3 is TGTGCCACCAGTGATTTGCCGGGGTACGGCTACACCTTC. Its translation is CATSDLPGYGYTF.

The genes are TRBV12-3 or TRBV12-4 and TRBJ2-5; 12 bases line up with TRBD2. The CDR3 covers 15 residues. Unmatched junction bases numbered 7, after V lost 6 bases and J lost 5 bases. The CDR3 DNA follows: TGTGCCAGCAGCCGGACTAGCGGGATTTGGGAGACCCAGTACTTC. It specifies CASSRTSGIWETQYF.

This clonotype rates as medium-sized. The J gene is TRBJ1-6, the V gene TRBV6-1, with 10 nucleotides matching TRBD1. CDR3 size: 15 residues. Germline CDR1 reads MNHNS; CDR2 reads SASEGT. The V and J ends lost 11 bases and 3 bases, in that order; junction bases with no gene match: 7. CDR3 amino acids: CASEGQGFYNSPLHF. The CDR3 DNA is TGTGCCTCCGAGGGACAGGGGTTCTATAATTCACCCCTCCACTTT.

This clonotype was recorded many times. The CDR3 sequence: CASSLSGTSGGGSTDTQYF. The CDR3 DNA is TGTGCCAGCAGCCTCTCCGGGACTAGCGGGGGAGGTAGCACAGATACGCAGTATTTT. This chain joins TRBV4-2 and TRBJ2-3; 14 positions agree with TRBD2. This CDR3 region has 19 residues. Unmatched junction bases numbered 9, after V lost 4 bases and J lost 0 bases. Germline V gene data show CDR1 as LGHNA and CDR2 as YNFKEQ.

This clonotype was observed at least ten times. The rearrangement links TRBV12-3 or TRBV12-4 to TRBJ1-2; D not certain. Between the trimmed V and J ends, which lost 1 base and 8 bases, there was a span of 17 bases. The CDR3 loop spans 15 amino acids. The CDR3 spells CASSLDSSGLVGYTF. CDR3 coding DNA: TGTGCCAGCAGTTTAGATTCTTCGGGTCTTGTGGGCTACACCTTC.

In the case of this clonotype: A much larger clone lies a single base off, so this may be a read error. The gene calls are TRBV20-1 and TRBJ1-3; D might be TRBD1 (5 bases). CDR1 DFQATT and CDR2 SNEGSKA come from the germline V gene (reference sequence). The CDR3 runs to 14 residues. In DNA, the CDR3 is TGCAGTGCTCGGGGACGGTACTCTGGAGACACCATATATTTT. Amino acid sequence: CSARGRYSGDTIYF.

At least ten counts were recorded for this clonotype. The V call is TRBV20-1, the J call TRBJ2-7; 8 positions match TRBD1. Germline values: CDR1 DFQATT, CDR2 SNEGSKA (reference sequence). The ends lost 3 bases at V and 6 bases at J; junction bases unmatched: 7. The CDR3 consists of 13 residues. CDR3: CSARLDRATEQYF. The CDR3 bases are TGCAGTGCTAGGCTGGACAGGGCTACCGAGCAGTACTTC.

CDR3 in DNA: TGTGCCACAAGACTAGCGTCCTCAGATACGCAGTATTTT. It is translated as CATRLASSDTQYF. V gene TRBV12-3 or TRBV12-4 combines with J gene TRBJ2-3, with TRBD2 matching 8 bases. V shed 10 bases and J 4 bases; nucleotides not matched to a gene: 7. There are 13 residues in the CDR3.

This clonotype was observed many times. The chain is built from TRBV24-1 and TRBJ2-5, with 7 bases that match TRBD1. The CDR3 totals 15 residues. The germline CDR1 and CDR2 sequences are KGHDR and SFDVKD. V was clipped by 3 bases and J by 5 bases; unmatched bases: 8. The CDR3 DNA follows: TGTGCCACCAGTGATCCCCAGGGGGTGGGGGAGACCCAGTACTTC. Translation: CATSDPQGVGETQYF.

This clonotype showed up many times. This sequence joins TRBV6-1 and TRBJ1-3, with a possible D match to TRBD1 (6 bases). Germline values: CDR1 MNHNS, CDR2 SASEGT. V lost 1 base and J lost 0, with 13 bases in between. CDR3 length: 17 residues. The CDR3 here is CASSEDATGFSGNTIYF. CDR3 DNA sequence: TGTGCCAGCAGTGAAGACGCCACAGGGTTCTCTGGAAACACCATATATTTT.

As regards this clonotype: A clone one base away is much larger, so this may be a read error. The J gene is TRBJ2-1, the V gene TRBV6-1; no firm D call. The length of the CDR3 is 15 residues. Per germline, CDR1 MNHNS and CDR2 SASEGT. CDR3 in DNA: TGTGCCAGCAGGCCCGTACTGAGCTCCCACAATGAGCAGTTCTTC. It codes for CASRPVLSSHNEQFF.

In its sample, this clonotype was seen many times. V is TRBV5-1 and J is TRBJ2-1; D is unresolved. Germline V gene data show CDR1 as SGHRS and CDR2 as YFSETQ. The CDR3 is 13 amino acids. Between the trimmed V and J ends, which lost 5 bases and 0 bases, there was a span of 6 bases. The CDR3: CASSLSSYNEQFF. The CDR3 nucleotides read TGCGCCAGCAGTCTGAGCTCCTACAATGAGCAGTTCTTC. Based on the CDR3 plus reference TRBV5-1 and TRBJ2-1, the full variable domain is KAGVTQTPRYLIKTRGQQVTLSCSPISGHRSVSWYQQTPGQGLQFLFEYFSETQRNKGNFPGRFSGRQFSNSRSEMNVSTLELGDSALYLCASSLSSYNEQFFGPGTRLTVL.

This clonotype was seen repeatedly, ten times or more. The chain uses TRBV11-2 and TRBJ2-7; D unresolved. The CDR3 runs 11 residues. The V end lost 1 base, the J end lost 5 bases, and 3 bases lay between the germline ends. Germline V gives CDR1 SGHAT, CDR2 FQNNGV. CDR3 DNA sequence: TGTGCCAGCAGCTTAGCGAACGAGCAGTACTTC. Protein: CASSLANEQYF.

This clonotype was counted ten times or more. This chain uses TRBV7-2 with TRBJ2-5; TRBD1 matches 8 bases. In germline, CDR1 is SGHTA, CDR2 FQGNSA. After removal of 7 bases from V and 4 bases from J, the junction contained 5 bases not matched to a gene. CDR3 length: 13 amino acids. CDR3 amino acids: CASKKTGVETQYF. The CDR3 DNA follows: TGTGCCAGCAAAAAGACAGGGGTAGAGACCCAGTACTTC.

In the case of this clonotype: Possible read error: a much larger clone is one base away. Since the CDR3 does not end with the conserved phenylalanine or tryptophan, this likely comes from a read error. V is TRBV6-1 and J is TRBJ1-6; no clear D gene. This CDR3 region has 16 residues. The V end lost 1 base, the J end lost 0 bases, and 7 bases lay between the germline ends. Germline V lookup: CDR1 MNHNS, CDR2 SASEGT. The CDR3 is CASSEERSSYNSPLHS. The CDR3, as DNA: TGTGCCAGCAGTGAAGAACGGAGCTCCTATAATTCACCCCTCCACTCT.

There are many counts of this clonotype. V gene TRBV6-1 combines with J gene TRBJ1-6, with a possible D match to TRBD1 (6 bases). Trimming took off 2 bases at V and 7 bases at J, with 12 bases between the two ends. Germline loops: CDR1 MNHNS, CDR2 SASEGT. The CDR3 sequence is 15 residues long. The CDR3 region is CASSERQASNSPLHF. For the CDR3, the DNA is TGTGCCAGCAGTGAACGACAGGCGTCGAATTCACCCCTCCACTTT.

As regards this clonotype: It may be a read error: a sequence one base away is much more abundant. The gene calls are TRBV19 and TRBJ1-5, with D hard to call. The length of the CDR3 is 13 residues. Looked up from germline, CDR1 is LNHDA and CDR2 is SQIVND (reference sequence). The V gene lost 5 bases and the J gene lost 11 bases, with 16 bases spanning the gap. CDR3 amino acids: CASSHDPRRTQHF. CDR3 nucleotide sequence: TGTGCCAGTAGTCACGACCCTCGACGGACCCAGCATTTT. The full variable domain, completed using reference TRBV19 and TRBJ1-5, is DGGITQSPKYLFRKEGQNVTLSCEQNLNHDAMYWYRQDPGQGLRLIYYSQIVNDFQKGDIAEGYSVSREKKESFPLTVTSAQKNPTAFYLCASSHDPRRTQHFGDGTRLSIL.

The V call is TRBV19, the J call TRBJ1-1; 11 nucleotides agree with TRBD1. CDR1 is LNHDA, CDR2 SQIVND, per germline (reference sequence). The CDR3 consists of 16 residues. V lost 5 bases and J lost 3; bases outside the gene matches: 8. The CDR3: CASSLRTGGSHTEAFF. CDR3 nucleotides: TGTGCCAGTAGTCTCCGGACAGGGGGCTCCCACACTGAAGCTTTCTTT. Combining the CDR3 with reference TRBV19 and TRBJ1-1 gives the whole variable domain DGGITQSPKYLFRKEGQNVTLSCEQNLNHDAMYWYRQDPGQGLRLIYYSQIVNDFQKGDIAEGYSVSREKKESFPLTVTSAQKNPTAFYLCASSLRTGGSHTEAFFGQGTRLTVV.